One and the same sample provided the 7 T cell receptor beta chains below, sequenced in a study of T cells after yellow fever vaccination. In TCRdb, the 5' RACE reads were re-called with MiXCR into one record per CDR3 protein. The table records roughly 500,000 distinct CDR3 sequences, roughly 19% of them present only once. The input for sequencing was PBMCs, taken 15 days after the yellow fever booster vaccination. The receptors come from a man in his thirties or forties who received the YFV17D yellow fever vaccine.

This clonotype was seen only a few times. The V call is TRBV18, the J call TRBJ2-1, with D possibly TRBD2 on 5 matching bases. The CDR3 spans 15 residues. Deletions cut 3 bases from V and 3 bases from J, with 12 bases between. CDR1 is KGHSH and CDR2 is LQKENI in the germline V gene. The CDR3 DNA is TGTGCCAGCTCACCTGAGGGTTACAGCTACAATGAGCAGTTCTTC. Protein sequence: CASSPEGYSYNEQFF.

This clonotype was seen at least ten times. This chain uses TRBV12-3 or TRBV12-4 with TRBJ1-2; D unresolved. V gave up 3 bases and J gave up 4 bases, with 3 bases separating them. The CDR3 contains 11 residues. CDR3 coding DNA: TGTGCCAGCAGTTTGTCCTATGGCTACACCTTC. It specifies CASSLSYGYTF.

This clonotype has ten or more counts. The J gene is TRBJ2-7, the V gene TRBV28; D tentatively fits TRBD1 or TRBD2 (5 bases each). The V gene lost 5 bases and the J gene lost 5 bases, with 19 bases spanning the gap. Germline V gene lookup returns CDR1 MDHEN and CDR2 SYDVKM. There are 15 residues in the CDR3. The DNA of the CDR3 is TGTGCCAGCAGTCCCCAGGGAGAGAGGTCAGACGAGCAGTACTTC. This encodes CASSPQGERSDEQYF.

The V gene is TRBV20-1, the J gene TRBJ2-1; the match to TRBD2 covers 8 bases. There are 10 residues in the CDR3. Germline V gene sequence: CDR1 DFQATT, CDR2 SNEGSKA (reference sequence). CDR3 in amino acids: CRVTGTREFF. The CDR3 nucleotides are TGCAGGGTCACCGGGACTAGAGAGTTCTTC.

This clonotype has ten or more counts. CDR3 loop: CASSLAVRENTGELFF. The CDR3 bases are TGCGCCAGCAGCTTGGCCGTCAGAGAAAACACCGGGGAGCTGTTTTTT. The gene calls are TRBV5-1 and TRBJ2-2; D unresolved. V lost 0 bases and J 2 bases, leaving 11 bases between the germline ends. Per the germline V gene, CDR1 is SGHRS and CDR2 is YFSETQ. CDR3 length: 16 residues.

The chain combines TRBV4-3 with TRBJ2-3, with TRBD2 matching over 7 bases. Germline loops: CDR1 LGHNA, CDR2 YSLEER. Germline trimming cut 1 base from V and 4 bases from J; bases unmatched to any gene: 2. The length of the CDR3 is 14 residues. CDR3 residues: CASSQVGGADTQYF. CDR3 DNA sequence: TGCGCCAGCAGCCAAGTGGGGGGGGCAGATACGCAGTATTTT.

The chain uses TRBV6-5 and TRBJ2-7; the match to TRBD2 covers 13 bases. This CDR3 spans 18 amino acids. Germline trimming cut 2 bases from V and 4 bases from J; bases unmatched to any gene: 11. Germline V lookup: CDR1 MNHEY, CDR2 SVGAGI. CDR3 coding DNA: TGTGCCAGCAGTTACGGAGACGGACTAGCGGGAGTTAGATACGAGCAGTACTTC. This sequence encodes CASSYGDGLAGVRYEQYF.